The 30 T cell receptor beta chains below all came from one sample that was sequenced in a study of cytomegalovirus exposure and HLA in healthy donors. The primer mix had 60 Vbeta and 13 Jbeta primers. The repertoire was sequenced with immunoSEQ multiplex PCR; TCRdb's copy has only in-frame clones and lacks some. The sample holds over 200,000 clones, approximately 84% seen once. Sequencing was performed on PBMCs. Receptors originate from a woman aged 40 to 50 in good health and CMV-seronegative.

The rearrangement joins TRBV12-5 to TRBJ2-1, with 8 nucleotides matching TRBD2. This CDR3 region has 15 residues. Germline V gives CDR1 LGHNT, CDR2 FRNRAP. J gave up 7 bases and V 5 bases, and 10 bases lay outside the gene matches. In DNA form, the CDR3 reads TGTGCTAGTGGTATAGGACTAGCATCCGGGAATGAGCAGTTCTTC. Its translation: CASGIGLASGNEQFF.

The chain links TRBV7-2 to TRBJ2-5; 12 bases are shared with TRBD2. Germline-derived CDR1 and CDR2 are SGHTA and FQGNSA. The CDR3 totals 17 residues. Trimming at V came to 5 bases and at J to 5 bases, leaving 12 bases not matched to a gene. CDR3 residues: CASSAYLGLAGRETQYF. DNA of the CDR3: TGTGCCAGCAGCGCCTACCTCGGACTAGCGGGGAGGGAGACCCAGTACTTC. Drawing the rest from reference TRBV7-2 and TRBJ2-5, the complete variable domain is GAGVSQSPSNKVTEKGKDVELRCDPISGHTALYWYRQSLGQGLEFLIYFQGNSAPDKSGLPSDRFSAERTGGSVSTLTIQRTQQEDSAVYLCASSAYLGLAGRETQYFGPGTRLLVL.

The chain couples TRBV7-3 to TRBJ2-1; D ambiguous. Germline V gene data show CDR1 as SGHTA and CDR2 as FQGTGA. The V end was cut by 3 bases, the J end by 7 bases, with 4 bases between. This CDR3 spans 11 amino acids. The CDR3, as DNA: TGTGCCAGCAGCTTCGGGAATGAGCAGTTCTTC. Translation gives CASSFGNEQFF.

J is TRBJ1-2 and V is TRBV29-1; TRBD1 agrees at 7 bases. The CDR3 is 12 amino acids. Germline-derived CDR1 and CDR2 are SQVTM and ANQGSEA. After removal of 7 bases from V and 2 bases from J, the junction contained 4 bases not matched to a gene. CDR3 nucleotide sequence: TGCAGCGCTACAGGGGCCAACTATGGCTACACCTTC. Amino acids: CSATGANYGYTF.

CDR3 in DNA: TGTGCCAGCAGTTCCGCCACAGGGGGCGGCTATGGCTACACCTTC. This encodes CASSSATGGGYGYTF. V usage is TRBV28 and J usage is TRBJ1-2, with TRBD1 matching 9 bases. Trimming at V came to 4 bases and at J to 4 bases, leaving 7 bases not matched to a gene. The CDR3 consists of 15 residues. The germline V gene has CDR1 MDHEN and CDR2 SYDVKM.

This sequence joins TRBV11-2 and TRBJ2-1; 12 bases are shared with TRBD2. Trimming removed 1 base from V and 8 bases from J; junction bases left unmatched: 12. This CDR3 contains 18 residues. The germline V gene has CDR1 SGHAT and CDR2 FQNNGV. CDR3: CASSLAWPSSGGADEQFF. CDR3 in DNA: TGTGCCAGCAGCTTAGCCTGGCCGTCTAGCGGGGGGGCTGATGAGCAGTTCTTC.

This clone was seen only once. The chain couples TRBV19 to TRBJ1-1; the D is unclear. Trimming cost V 0 bases and J 3 bases, with 11 bases left between them. CDR3 length equals 15 residues. Germline lookup yields CDR1 LNHDA and CDR2 SQIVND (reference sequence). The CDR3 nucleotides are TGTGCCAGTAGTATAGATGACACTCCGGACACTGAAGCTTTCTTT. Its protein is CASSIDDTPDTEAFF. The full variable domain, completed using reference TRBV19 and TRBJ1-1, is DGGITQSPKYLFRKEGQNVTLSCEQNLNHDAMYWYRQDPGQGLRLIYYSQIVNDFQKGDIAEGYSVSREKKESFPLTVTSAQKNPTAFYLCASSIDDTPDTEAFFGQGTRLTVV.

The V and J genes are TRBV9 and TRBJ2-1; 10 bases agree with TRBD2. This CDR3 contains 17 residues. From germline, CDR1 is SGDLS and CDR2 YYNGEE. V gave up 4 bases and J gave up 8 bases; unmatched junction bases: 15. CDR3 amino acids: CASSSRGSGGAVDEQFF. The CDR3 DNA is TGTGCCAGCAGCTCTCGGGGGAGCGGGGGGGCGGTAGATGAGCAGTTCTTC.

J is TRBJ1-6 and V is TRBV5-4, with a possible D match to TRBD1 (6 bases). With 2 bases removed from V and 7 bases from J, the gap between germline ends came to 13 bases. The V gene's germline CDR1 is SGHNT and CDR2 YYREEE (reference sequence). The CDR3 has 15 residues. This CDR3 reads CASSLGQSGNSPLHF. DNA for the CDR3: TGTGCCAGCAGCTTAGGACAGAGTGGAAATTCACCCCTCCACTTT.

This clone was seen a single time. The J gene is TRBJ2-7, the V gene TRBV27; TRBD1 aligns across 9 bases. The germline V gene encodes CDR1 MNHEY and CDR2 SMNVEV (reference sequence). Trimming at V came to 3 bases and at J to 7 bases, leaving 10 bases not matched to a gene. The CDR3 sequence is 15 residues long. The CDR3 nucleotides are TGTGCCAGCAGTTTTTGGACAGGGGCCGGGAGGGAGCAGTACTTC. Its protein is CASSFWTGAGREQYF.

In this sample, this clone turned up once. The V and J genes are TRBV30 and TRBJ2-7; tentative D call: TRBD1 (5 bases). The CDR3 length is 11 residues. CDR1 GTSNPN and CDR2 SVGIG come from the germline V gene (reference sequence). V dropped 5 bases and J dropped 1 base, with 6 bases sitting between them. CDR3 DNA: TGTGCCTGGCAGGGATCCTACGAGCAGTACTTC. Protein sequence: CAWQGSYEQYF.

This chain joins TRBV6-4 and TRBJ2-1; D is undetermined. The ends were cut back, 3 bases at V and 1 base at J, with 10 bases in the middle. The CDR3 runs 15 residues. Germline V gene data show CDR1 as MRHNA and CDR2 as SNTAGT. As DNA, the CDR3 is TGTGCCAGCAGTGAAAACCCGGAGTCCTACAATGAGCAGTTCTTC. Translated: CASSENPESYNEQFF.

This chain links TRBV5-1 with TRBJ2-3; a possible D gene is TRBD2 (5 bases). The CDR3 covers 15 residues. Trimming stripped 0 bases from V and 5 bases from J, with 13 bases between. From germline, CDR1 is SGHRS and CDR2 YFSETQ. The CDR3 reads CASSLARTSLDTQYF. The CDR3 nucleotides are TGCGCCAGCAGCTTGGCCCGAACTAGTCTAGATACGCAGTATTTT.

The chain recombines TRBV4-3 with TRBJ2-1, with 7 bases matching TRBD2. Per germline, CDR1 LGHNA and CDR2 YSLEER. This CDR3 is 15 amino acids long. V shed 0 bases and J 8 bases; nucleotides not matched to a gene: 7. The CDR3 reads CASSQDGLVGHEQFF. The CDR3 coding sequence is TGCGCCAGCAGCCAAGATGGACTAGTTGGGCATGAGCAGTTCTTC.

The chain uses TRBV27 and TRBJ2-7; D perhaps matches TRBD2 (5 bases). The CDR3 runs 15 residues. Deletions cut 5 bases from V and 2 bases from J, with 16 bases between. Germline lookup yields CDR1 MNHEY and CDR2 SMNVEV (reference sequence). CDR3 amino acids: CASSATASGAYEQYF. The CDR3, as DNA: TGTGCCAGCAGTGCAACCGCGAGCGGTGCCTACGAGCAGTACTTC.

The chain has TRBV9 and TRBJ1-3; TRBD1 agrees at 7 bases. Per the germline V gene, CDR1 is SGDLS and CDR2 is YYNGEE. J lost 0 bases, V lost 3 bases, and 6 bases had no gene match. The CDR3 runs 16 residues. CDR3 amino acids: CASSAGGRPSGNTIYF. CDR3 sequence (DNA): TGTGCCAGCAGCGCAGGGGGGCGCCCCTCTGGAAACACCATATATTTT.

This clone was counted a single time. V gene TRBV7-9 combines with J gene TRBJ2-3; the match to TRBD1 covers 8 bases. This CDR3 has 16 residues. The germline V gene has CDR1 SEHNR and CDR2 FQNEAQ (reference sequence). V dropped 5 bases and J dropped 0; count of bases not matched to a gene: 7. This CDR3 is CASSLRQGASTDTQYF. CDR3 DNA sequence: TGTGCCAGCAGCCTCAGGCAGGGGGCGAGCACAGATACGCAGTATTTT.

With respect to this clone: A junction boundary mismatches the germline segment, possibly from a read error. This chain links TRBV9 with TRBJ2-5; 8 bases are shared with TRBD2. Germline CDR1 reads SGDLS; CDR2 reads YYNGEE. The CDR3 length is 17 residues. The DNA of the CDR3 is TGTGCCAGCAACGTAGGGGATCTCGGGGGGGCTCACGAGACCCAGTACTTC. Its protein product is CASNVGDLGGAHETQYF.

The chain uses TRBV6-5 and TRBJ1-2, with 10 bases fitting TRBD1. Germline CDR1 is MNHEY and CDR2 is SVGAGI. The CDR3 has 13 residues. V lost 5 bases, J lost 5 bases, and 2 bases stayed unmatched. The CDR3 DNA is TGTGCCAGCAGTGTGGGACAGGGGTATGGCTACACCTTC. Protein: CASSVGQGYGYTF.

This sequence joins TRBV30 and TRBJ2-7, with 9 bases aligning to TRBD2. Trimming removed 3 bases from V and 3 bases from J; junction bases left unmatched: 3. CDR3 length equals 13 residues. In germline, CDR1 is GTSNPN, CDR2 SVGIG (reference sequence). The DNA of the CDR3 is TGTGCCTGGAGGACTAGCGGCTTCTACGAGCAGTACTTC. Protein: CAWRTSGFYEQYF.

The rearrangement links TRBV28 to TRBJ1-2; 8 positions agree with TRBD1. Germline CDR1 is MDHEN and CDR2 is SYDVKM. This CDR3 spans 14 amino acids. Trimming at V came to 6 bases and at J to 4 bases, leaving 7 bases not matched to a gene. The CDR3 DNA follows: TGTGCCAGCAGCCTTGGGACAGGACCCTATGGCTACACCTTC. Amino acids: CASSLGTGPYGYTF.

The chain links TRBV11-2 to TRBJ2-5, with 10 positions matching TRBD2. The CDR3 has 16 amino acids. Unmatched junction bases numbered 6, after V lost 1 base and J lost 4 bases. Germline V gives CDR1 SGHAT, CDR2 FQNNGV. CDR3 loop: CASSLGVAGGGETQYF. The CDR3 DNA follows: TGTGCCAGCAGCTTAGGGGTAGCGGGGGGAGGAGAGACCCAGTACTTC.

The chain uses TRBV15 and TRBJ2-7; 10 positions match TRBD2. The CDR3 has 15 amino acids. After removal of 1 base from V and 2 bases from J, the junction contained 2 bases not matched to a gene. From germline, CDR1 is LNHNV and CDR2 YYDKDF (reference sequence). The CDR3 sequence: CATSRVLAGTYEQYF. CDR3 nucleotides: TGTGCCACCAGCAGAGTACTAGCGGGGACCTACGAGCAGTACTTC.

The rearrangement uses TRBV29-1 and TRBJ1-1; D is unresolved. Between the trimmed V and J ends, which lost 4 bases and 1 base, there was a span of 13 bases. The CDR3 is made up of 14 amino acids. Germline V lookup: CDR1 SQVTM, CDR2 ANQGSEA. DNA for the CDR3: TGCAGCGTTGTAGGTGGTCGGGGGAACACTGAAGCTTTCTTT. Its protein product is CSVVGGRGNTEAFF.

This chain connects TRBV4-2 to TRBJ1-4; D is uncertain. CDR3 size: 12 residues. CDR1 is LGHNA, CDR2 YNFKEQ, per germline. Trimming removed 6 bases from V and 8 bases from J, with 10 bases in between. The CDR3 protein is CASSTAAEKLFF. The CDR3 bases are TGTGCCAGCAGTACAGCTGCAGAAAAACTGTTTTTT.

This clone was counted once. Germline and junction disagree at one end, which may indicate a read error. The chain has TRBV7-7 and TRBJ1-4, with TRBD1 matching 9 bases. This CDR3 spans 14 amino acids. Germline-derived CDR1 and CDR2 are SSHAT and FNYEAQ (reference sequence). The chain's CDR3 is CASSRGQGDEKLFF. CDR3 nucleotide sequence: TGTGCTAGCAGCCGGGGACAGGGAGACGAAAAACTGTTTTTT.

This chain uses TRBV7-2 with TRBJ2-5; 9 bases align to TRBD2. The CDR3 contains 15 residues. Germline V gives CDR1 SGHTA, CDR2 FQGNSA. Trimming took 1 base from V and 1 from J; bases not matched to a gene: 1. Here the CDR3 reads CASSLVSGGQETQYF. The CDR3 region has the DNA TGTGCCAGCAGCTTAGTTAGCGGGGGCCAAGAGACCCAGTACTTC.

The chain has TRBV19 and TRBJ2-2; D uncertain. CDR3 length equals 13 residues. The germline gives CDR1 LNHDA, CDR2 SQIVND (reference sequence). The V and J ends lost 3 bases and 5 bases respectively, with 7 bases between them. CDR3 region: CASSIERTGELFF. The CDR3, as DNA: TGTGCCAGTAGTATTGAACGGACCGGGGAGCTGTTTTTT.

The chain employs TRBV7-9 and TRBJ2-7; no clear D. Per germline, CDR1 SEHNR and CDR2 FQNEAQ (reference sequence). The CDR3 loop spans 16 amino acids. Between the trimmed V and J ends, which lost 3 bases and 1 base, there was a span of 16 bases. DNA of the CDR3: TGTGCCAGCAGCTTTGGTCCACAGTCACCTTCCTACGAGCAGTACTTC. Translated, it gives CASSFGPQSPSYEQYF.

The rearrangement joins TRBV30 to TRBJ1-1; 7 bases line up with TRBD1. Per germline, CDR1 GTSNPN and CDR2 SVGIG (reference sequence). Trimming removed 0 bases from V and 1 base from J; junction bases left unmatched: 8. The CDR3 is made up of 16 amino acids. The CDR3, as DNA: TGTGCCTGGAGTGTAGGGGCAGGGGGAACGAACACTGAAGCTTTCTTT. Translated, it gives CAWSVGAGGTNTEAFF.